A selection of T cell receptor beta chains follows, all from one sample in a study of blood T cells in healthy people across ages. TCRdb re-called the 5' RACE reads through MiXCR, storing one row per CDR3 protein. This table holds about 620,000 distinct CDR3 sequences, under 25% found once. Specimen: blood. These receptors were obtained from a man between 70 and 80 years old in good health. CDR3s include the opening cysteine and the closing phenylalanine or tryptophan. A D gene is named only where the DNA matches it firmly. The listing skips clone size in some rows; elsewhere it reads once, few, many or a size class.

size: once
V: TRBV20-1
D: TRBD2
J: TRBJ2-1
DNA: TGCAGTGCTAGCCCTAGCGGGGGTTCCTACAATGAGCAGTTCTTC
CDR3: CSASPSGGSYNEQFF

size: few
V: TRBV15
D: -
J: TRBJ2-1
DNA: TGTGCCACCAGCAGAGATGGGGCAGCCAACAATGAGCAGTTCTTC
CDR3: CATSRDGAANNEQFF

size: -
V: TRBV15
D: TRBD1
J: TRBJ1-4
DNA: TGTGCCACCAGCAGCCTCGACAGGGTAAAGAATGAAAAACTGTTTTTT
CDR3: CATSSLDRVKNEKLFF

size: -
V: TRBV6-5
D: -
J: TRBJ2-3
DNA: TGTGCCAGCAGTGGCCCCCAGGGAGGCACAGATACGCAGTATTTT
CDR3: CASSGPQGGTDTQYF

size: -
V: TRBV19
D: -
J: TRBJ2-2
DNA: TGTGCCAGTAGCATGGAGTGGCGAGTGTCCGGGGAGCTGTTTTTT
CDR3: CASSMEWRVSGELFF

size: -
V: TRBV2
D: TRBD2
J: TRBJ2-1
DNA: TGTGCCAGCAGACCGCCGGCTAGCGGGAACTACAATGAGCAGTTCTTC
CDR3: CASRPPASGNYNEQFF

size: -
V: TRBV19
D: TRBD1
J: TRBJ1-4
DNA: TGTGCCAGTAGTACCGGACAGGATCCTAATGAAAAACTGTTTTTT
CDR3: CASSTGQDPNEKLFF

size: few
V: TRBV7-8
D: -
J: TRBJ2-3
DNA: TGTGCCAGCAGCTTAGCCCGCAGGAGCACAGATACGCAGTATTTT
CDR3: CASSLARRSTDTQYF

size: -
V: TRBV7-2
D: -
J: TRBJ2-3
DNA: TGTGCCAGCAACCGAGGGGCAGGACCCACAGATACGCAGTATTTT
CDR3: CASNRGAGPTDTQYF

size: few
V: TRBV12-3/TRBV12-4
D: -
J: TRBJ2-5
DNA: TGTGCCAGCAAGGGCTATCTCGCCCAACAGACCCAGTACTTC
CDR3: CASKGYLAQQTQYF

size: few
V: TRBV20-1
D: TRBD2
J: TRBJ2-7
DNA: TGCAGTGCTCCCCGGCCGGGGGGCTACGAGCAGTACTTC
CDR3: CSAPRPGGYEQYF

size: -
V: TRBV4-1
D: TRBD2
J: TRBJ2-1
DNA: TGCGCCAGCATCCAGACTTTAGCGGGAGGGTGGAATGAGCAGTTCTTC
CDR3: CASIQTLAGGWNEQFF

size: few
V: TRBV6-6
D: -
J: TRBJ1-6
DNA: TGTGCCAGCAGTCCCGGGTGGACGGATTATAATTCACCCCTCCACTTT
CDR3: CASSPGWTDYNSPLHF

size: -
V: TRBV2
D: -
J: TRBJ2-3
DNA: TGTGCCAGCAGTGCGACTAGGAGCACAGATACGCAGTATTTT
CDR3: CASSATRSTDTQYF

size: -
V: TRBV6-2/TRBV6-3
D: -
J: TRBJ2-1
DNA: TGTGCCAGCAGTTCTTTTCCTAGGAGCTCCTACAATGAGCAGTTCTTC
CDR3: CASSSFPRSSYNEQFF

size: few
V: TRBV6-2/TRBV6-3
D: -
J: TRBJ2-1
DNA: TGTGCCAGCAGTTACTCGCCTATAATAGCGGAAGGGTATTATGAGCAGTTCTTC
CDR3: CASSYSPIIAEGYYEQFF

size: -
V: TRBV5-1
D: -
J: TRBJ2-5
DNA: TGCGCCAGCAGCTTGACAGGGCTGGGGTCCCAGTACTTC
CDR3: CASSLTGLGSQYF

size: few
V: TRBV7-9
D: -
J: TRBJ2-5
DNA: TGTGCCAGCAGCTTAGATGTTGGAGAGACCCAGTACTTC
CDR3: CASSLDVGETQYF

size: few
V: TRBV6-2/TRBV6-3
D: -
J: TRBJ1-2
DNA: TGTGCCAGCAGCCACTCCGGCGTGGGGACGCCCATCTATGGCTACACCTTC
CDR3: CASSHSGVGTPIYGYTF

size: many
V: TRBV28
D: -
J: TRBJ1-4
DNA: TGTGCCAGCAGTTTTGGGGGGCGGATGTTTTTT
CDR3: CASSFGGRMFF

size: -
V: TRBV5-1
D: -
J: TRBJ2-1
DNA: TGCGCCAGCAGCCGTTCCGACTCTAGCCACAGCTCCTACAATGAGCAGTTCTTC
CDR3: CASSRSDSSHSSYNEQFF

size: -
V: TRBV18
D: TRBD2
J: TRBJ2-7
DNA: TGTGCCAGCTCACGATACTCGCGGGAGGGCCTCAATGGCGACGAGCAGTACTTC
CDR3: CASSRYSREGLNGDEQYF

size: many
V: TRBV9
D: TRBD1
J: TRBJ2-2
DNA: TGTGCCAGCAGCGTAGCTTCGGGACAGGGGACGGGCGGGGAGCTGTTTTTT
CDR3: CASSVASGQGTGGELFF

size: -
V: TRBV7-2
D: -
J: TRBJ2-3
DNA: TGTGCCAGCAGCTTAAGCGGAGAAGGCACAGATACGCAGTATTTT
CDR3: CASSLSGEGTDTQYF

size: few
V: TRBV24-1
D: TRBD2
J: TRBJ2-1
DNA: TGTGCCACCAGACCGGGACTACGATACTACAATGAGCAGTTCTTC
CDR3: CATRPGLRYYNEQFF

size: -
V: TRBV4-1
D: TRBD1
J: TRBJ1-5
DNA: TGCGCCAGCAGCCAAGATCGGGACAGGTCCCGGCAGCCCCAGCATTTT
CDR3: CASSQDRDRSRQPQHF

size: -
V: TRBV29-1
D: TRBD1
J: TRBJ2-7
DNA: TGCAGCGTGGACGAAACAGGGGACTACGAGCAGTACTTC
CDR3: CSVDETGDYEQYF

size: many
V: TRBV4-3
D: TRBD1
J: TRBJ2-2
DNA: TGCGCCAGCAGCCGATACGGGACAGGGGCTAACACCGGGGAGCTGTTTTTT
CDR3: CASSRYGTGANTGELFF

size: many
V: TRBV5-1
D: TRBD1
J: TRBJ2-5
DNA: TGCGCCAGCAGCTTGGCCGAACACAGGGGTGAAGAGACCCAGTACTTC
CDR3: CASSLAEHRGEETQYF

size: many
V: TRBV4-3
D: TRBD2
J: TRBJ2-1
DNA: TGCGCCAGCAGCCAGAGGACTAGCGGAGCCTACAATGAGCAGTTCTTC
CDR3: CASSQRTSGAYNEQFF

size: -
V: TRBV6-6
D: -
J: TRBJ2-5
DNA: TGTGCCAGCAGTCAACTCGGACAGCAAGAGACCCAGTACTTC
CDR3: CASSQLGQQETQYF

size: -
V: TRBV20-1
D: TRBD2
J: TRBJ2-1
DNA: TGCAGTGCCTATGCCGGGACTAGCAAGCAGTTCTTC
CDR3: CSAYAGTSKQFF

size: few
V: TRBV20-1
D: -
J: TRBJ2-7
DNA: TGCAGTGCCCGAGAGGGGTCACAATCCTACGAGCAGTACTTC
CDR3: CSAREGSQSYEQYF

size: few
V: TRBV10-3
D: TRBD1
J: TRBJ1-1
DNA: TGTGCCATCAGCGACAGGGGGTCGAACACTGAAGCTTTCTTT
CDR3: CAISDRGSNTEAFF

size: -
V: TRBV11-2
D: TRBD1
J: TRBJ2-5
DNA: TGTGCCAGCAGCTTAGCTCTACTCTCGGGACAGATGTGGGCCCAGTACTTC
CDR3: CASSLALLSGQMWAQYF

size: -
V: TRBV2
D: TRBD2
J: TRBJ2-3
DNA: TGTGCTACAGCGGGGACTAGCAAAGATACGCAGTATTTT
CDR3: CATAGTSKDTQYF

size: few
V: TRBV2
D: TRBD1
J: TRBJ1-4
DNA: TGTGCCAGCAGTGAAATCGGACAGGATAATGAAAAACTGTTTTTT
CDR3: CASSEIGQDNEKLFF

size: -
V: TRBV15
D: TRBD2
J: TRBJ2-5
DNA: TGTGCCACCAGCAAGCTAGCGGGAACTCAAGAGACCCAGTACTTC
CDR3: CATSKLAGTQETQYF

size: many
V: TRBV6-5
D: -
J: TRBJ2-7
DNA: TGTGCCAGCAGTTACTCGACGGCAGGGTGGGGCGAGCAGTACTTC
CDR3: CASSYSTAGWGEQYF

size: -
V: TRBV18
D: -
J: TRBJ2-7
DNA: TGTGCCAGCTCACTGAGGAACCAAGACGAGCAGTACTTC
CDR3: CASSLRNQDEQYF

size: -
V: TRBV2
D: TRBD1
J: TRBJ1-2
DNA: TGTGCCAGCAGAAAGACAGGGGACTATGGCTACACCTTC
CDR3: CASRKTGDYGYTF

size: -
V: TRBV20-1
D: -
J: TRBJ2-1
DNA: TGCAGTGCTAGCTTTGCGAGCTACAATGAGCAGTTCTTC
CDR3: CSASFASYNEQFF

size: many
V: TRBV29-1
D: -
J: TRBJ2-1
DNA: TGCAGCGTTGGGGTTTATGAGCAGTTCTTC
CDR3: CSVGVYEQFF

size: -
V: TRBV5-1
D: TRBD1
J: TRBJ2-3
DNA: TGCGCCAGCAGACTAAGACAGGGTACGGATACGCAGTATTTT
CDR3: CASRLRQGTDTQYF

size: -
V: TRBV19
D: -
J: TRBJ2-2
DNA: TGTGCCAGTAAGCCTAGAACGAACACCGGGGAGCTGTTTTTT
CDR3: CASKPRTNTGELFF

size: -
V: TRBV20-1
D: -
J: TRBJ2-3
DNA: TGCAGTGCTAGGGGGGACCTCGATACGCAGTATTTT
CDR3: CSARGDLDTQYF

size: -
V: TRBV20-1
D: -
J: TRBJ2-1
DNA: TGCAGTGCTGACCACAGAGACGGCTACAATGAGCAGTTCTTC
CDR3: CSADHRDGYNEQFF

size: many
V: TRBV20-1
D: -
J: TRBJ2-7
DNA: TGCAGTGCTAGCCCCAGCTCCTACGAGCAGTACTTC
CDR3: CSASPSSYEQYF

size: few
V: TRBV29-1
D: -
J: TRBJ2-7
DNA: TGCAGCGCCTTGACGGTCTCCTACGAGCAGTACTTC
CDR3: CSALTVSYEQYF

size: -
V: TRBV15
D: -
J: TRBJ1-1
DNA: TGTGCCACCAGTTGGACCGAGAACACTGAAGCTTTCTTT
CDR3: CATSWTENTEAFF

size: few
V: TRBV20-1
D: -
J: TRBJ2-5
DNA: TGCAGTGCTAGGCCAAAAACAGGGACCCAGTACTTC
CDR3: CSARPKTGTQYF

size: few
V: TRBV29-1
D: -
J: TRBJ2-1
DNA: TGCAGCACCAAAGGGGGGGGTAATGAGCAGTTCTTC
CDR3: CSTKGGGNEQFF

size: -
V: TRBV5-1
D: TRBD2
J: TRBJ2-2
DNA: TGCGCCAGCAGCCCTGGGACTAGCGGGGGCACCGGGGAGCTGTTTTTT
CDR3: CASSPGTSGGTGELFF

size: few
V: TRBV7-9
D: -
J: TRBJ2-7
DNA: TGTGCCAGCAGCCCCAGGGCATACGAGCAGTACTTC
CDR3: CASSPRAYEQYF

size: many
V: TRBV18
D: -
J: TRBJ2-6
DNA: TGTGCCAGCGCGAAGAATGGGGCCAACGTCCTGACTTTC
CDR3: CASAKNGANVLTF